A single sample gave rise to the 26 T cell receptor beta chains below, sequenced in a study of T cell responses to AZD1222 COVID-19 vaccine. The repertoire was sequenced with immunoSEQ multiplex PCR; TCRdb's copy has only in-frame clones and lacks some. The table shows some 120,000 clones, with 88% occurring only once. Here the sequenced sample was peripheral blood, taken on day 0 of AZD1222 vaccination. The receptors come from an adult in good health.

The table lists this clone with a few counts. The chain employs TRBV27 and TRBJ1-1; TRBD1 is a possible D gene (5 bases). Germline V gives CDR1 MNHEY, CDR2 SMNVEV (reference sequence). V was shortened by 3 bases and J by 5 bases, with 16 bases between the two germline ends. This CDR3 is 15 amino acids long. The CDR3 coding sequence is TGTGCCAGCAGTTTGATTCAGGGAGGGTGGACTGAAGCTTTCTTT. Translation: CASSLIQGGWTEAFF.

V is TRBV3-1 (or the pseudogene TRBV3-2) and J is TRBJ2-5, with 9 bases lining up with TRBD2. V lost 4 bases and J lost 5; bases outside the gene matches: 8. Looked up from germline, CDR1 is LGHDT and CDR2 is YNNKEL (reference sequence). The CDR3 is made up of 15 amino acids. The DNA for the CDR3 is TGTGCCAGCAGCCCCACTCTAGCGGGGCCTGAGACCCAGTACTTC. This encodes CASSPTLAGPETQYF.

The chain employs TRBV4-1 and TRBJ2-3; 7 nucleotides align to TRBD2. This CDR3 has 16 amino acids. CDR1 and CDR2 (germline): MGHRA, YSYEKL. The trim removed 1 base at V and 4 bases at J, leaving 8 bases unmatched. CDR3 amino acids: CASSQGPRGVADTQYF. CDR3 sequence (DNA): TGCGCCAGCAGCCAAGGTCCACGGGGGGTCGCAGATACGCAGTATTTT.

V usage is TRBV3-1 (or the pseudogene TRBV3-2) and J usage is TRBJ1-2, with no clear D. The V and J ends lost 0 bases and 8 bases respectively, with 7 bases between them. Per germline, CDR1 LGHDT and CDR2 YNNKEL (reference sequence). The CDR3 loop spans 12 amino acids. CDR3 nucleotide sequence: TGTGCCAGCAGCCAAGATCCAGGCGGCTACACCTTC. Translation: CASSQDPGGYTF.

This rearrangement joins TRBV19 to TRBJ2-3; 7 nucleotides align to TRBD1. Germline CDR1 and CDR2: LNHDA and SQIVND (reference sequence). V was pared by 10 bases and J by 0 bases, with 7 bases of the junction left unmatched. The CDR3 spans 14 residues. This CDR3 reads CATRETGSTDTQYF. In nucleotides, the CDR3 is TGTGCCACCAGGGAGACAGGGAGCACAGATACGCAGTATTTT.

The chain has TRBV18 and TRBJ1-5; D might be TRBD1 (5 bases). Germline-derived CDR1 and CDR2 are KGHSH and LQKENI. This CDR3 comprises 14 residues. With 4 bases removed from V and 5 bases from J, the gap between germline ends came to 12 bases. The CDR3 bases are TGTGCCAGCTCACTATCGCAGGGAGATCAGCCCCAGCATTTT. Protein sequence: CASSLSQGDQPQHF.

The chain couples TRBV29-1 to TRBJ2-1, with 13 bases aligning to TRBD2. Germline CDR1 reads SQVTM; CDR2 reads ANQGSEA. This CDR3 is built from 17 residues. With 6 bases clipped from V and 0 bases from J, the junction kept 8 bases outside the gene matches. The CDR3 reads CSVRTSGSKSSYNEQFF. The DNA of the CDR3 is TGCAGCGTCAGGACTAGCGGGAGTAAGTCCTCCTACAATGAGCAGTTCTTC.

The chain has TRBV5-6 and TRBJ1-1; no clear D gene. The CDR3 is 14 residues long. V lost 4 bases to trimming and J lost 1 base, with 11 bases between them. Germline loops: CDR1 SGHDT, CDR2 YYEEEE. The chain's CDR3 is CASSLRHPNTEAFF. DNA of the CDR3: TGTGCCAGCAGCCTGAGACACCCGAACACTGAAGCTTTCTTT.

The genes are TRBV5-1 and TRBJ1-6; 10 bases align to TRBD1. Germline loops: CDR1 SGHRS, CDR2 YFSETQ. The CDR3 is made up of 15 amino acids. The V and J ends lost 3 bases and 6 bases, in that order; junction bases with no gene match: 3. This CDR3 reads CASSSDRGRNSPLHF. The DNA for the CDR3 is TGCGCCAGCAGCTCAGACAGGGGGCGTAATTCACCCCTCCACTTT.

This rearrangement joins TRBV9 to TRBJ1-5, with D perhaps TRBD1 (5 bases). From germline, CDR1 is SGDLS and CDR2 YYNGEE. V dropped 7 bases and J dropped 1 base, with 12 bases sitting between them. CDR3 size: 14 residues. The CDR3 region has the DNA TGTGCCAGCGTCGGGGCCCCAAGCAATCAGCCCCAGCATTTT. Translated, it gives CASVGAPSNQPQHF.

The gene calls are TRBV11-3 and TRBJ2-7; tentatively, D is TRBD2 (5 bases). This CDR3 comprises 14 residues. Trimming shortened V by 4 bases and J by 2 bases, and 12 bases separated the two germline ends. The germline V gene encodes CDR1 SGHNT and CDR2 YENEEA. The CDR3 protein is CASSSLSAPYEQYF. Written as DNA, the CDR3 is TGTGCCAGCAGCTCCCTTAGCGCCCCCTACGAGCAGTACTTC.

This chain uses TRBV18 with TRBJ2-1; a possible D gene is TRBD2 (5 bases). Trimming took 0 bases from V and 6 from J, leaving 9 bases between them. The CDR3 loop spans 14 amino acids. Germline V CDR1 and CDR2: KGHSH, LQKENI. CDR3: CASSPPSSRNEQFF. CDR3 nucleotides: TGTGCCAGCTCACCACCGTCTAGCCGCAATGAGCAGTTCTTC.

The J gene is TRBJ2-1, the V gene TRBV12-3 or TRBV12-4, with D perhaps matching TRBD2 (5 bases). The CDR3 is 13 residues long. V was cut by 3 bases and J by 6 bases, with 9 bases left in between. CDR3: CASSLDFSNEQFF. The CDR3 bases are TGTGCCAGCAGTTTGGACTTCTCCAATGAGCAGTTCTTC.

The V gene is TRBV6-5, the J gene TRBJ2-7; D is perhaps TRBD1 or TRBD2 (5 bases each). V shed 0 bases and J shed 3 bases, with 12 bases lying between them. The germline CDR1 and CDR2 sequences are MNHEY and SVGAGI. The CDR3 extends over 15 amino acids. The CDR3 nucleotides are TGTGCCAGCAGTTACTCAGGGGAGACCGGCTACGAGCAGTACTTC. The encoded protein is CASSYSGETGYEQYF.

CDR3 bases: TGTGCCAGCAGTTTACGCGGGGACTCTGGCTACACCTTC. Translation gives CASSLRGDSGYTF. V gene TRBV12-3 or TRBV12-4 combines with J gene TRBJ1-2, with a tentative D call TRBD1 (5 bases). Trimming took off 2 bases at V and 7 bases at J, with 11 bases between the two ends. The CDR3 contains 13 residues.

V is TRBV5-1 and J is TRBJ1-1; possible D gene TRBD1, 5 bases. Looked up from germline, CDR1 is SGHRS and CDR2 is YFSETQ. The CDR3 is made up of 14 amino acids. V lost 2 bases to trimming and J lost 4 bases, with 12 bases between them. CDR3 loop: CASSFGAKGTEAFF. The CDR3 DNA reads TGCGCCAGCAGCTTCGGGGCTAAGGGCACTGAAGCTTTCTTT. The full variable domain, with the rest looked up from reference TRBV5-1 and TRBJ1-1, is KAGVTQTPRYLIKTRGQQVTLSCSPISGHRSVSWYQQTPGQGLQFLFEYFSETQRNKGNFPGRFSGRQFSNSRSEMNVSTLELGDSALYLCASSFGAKGTEAFFGQGTRLTVV.

This rearrangement joins TRBV11-1 to TRBJ2-5; 12 positions agree with TRBD2. The germline V gene has CDR1 SGHAT and CDR2 FQDESV (reference sequence). The V gene end was trimmed by 2 bases and the J gene end by 7 bases; junction bases not matched to a gene: 2. The CDR3 is 14 residues long. The CDR3 DNA reads as TGTGCCAGCAGCTTACCTAGCGGGGGGGGGACCCAGTACTTC. Its translation: CASSLPSGGGTQYF.

This clone has a single count. The rearrangement uses TRBV27 and TRBJ1-1; tentatively, D is TRBD1 (5 bases). The CDR3 totals 14 residues. Deletions cut 7 bases from V and 6 bases from J, with 18 bases between. Per germline, CDR1 MNHEY and CDR2 SMNVEV (reference sequence). Here the CDR3 reads CASKSGFSTAEAFF. As DNA, the CDR3 is TGTGCCAGCAAATCAGGGTTTTCGACCGCTGAAGCTTTCTTT.

V gene TRBV11-3 combines with J gene TRBJ2-1, with TRBD2 matching 7 bases. J was trimmed by 2 bases and V by 5 bases; bases with no gene match: 6. The germline CDR1 and CDR2 sequences are SGHNT and YENEEA. The CDR3 has 15 amino acids. DNA for the CDR3: TGTGCCAGCAGCACCACTAGCGATCCCTACAATGAGCAGTTCTTC. Translation: CASSTTSDPYNEQFF.

The chain carries TRBV6-2 or TRBV6-3 and TRBJ2-2, with 14 bases that match TRBD2. After removal of 4 bases from V and 4 bases from J, the junction contained 5 bases not matched to a gene. CDR1 is MNHEY, CDR2 SVGEGT, per germline. The CDR3 is 17 amino acids. CDR3 residues: CASSFPGLAGVTGELFF. CDR3 nucleotide sequence: TGTGCCAGCAGTTTCCCGGGACTAGCGGGAGTCACCGGGGAGCTGTTTTTT.

The chain couples TRBV12-3 or TRBV12-4 to TRBJ2-7; D remains unclear. The CDR3 extends over 11 amino acids. V was trimmed by 3 bases and J by 11 bases, leaving 11 bases between them. The CDR3 nucleotides read TGTGCCAGCAGTTTTGGGTCGGATAAGTACTTC. Translating gives CASSFGSDKYF.

The rearrangement uses TRBV18 and TRBJ1-2, with 9 positions matching TRBD1. Germline V gene lookup returns CDR1 KGHSH and CDR2 LQKENI. This CDR3 has 16 residues. Losses at the gene ends were 2 bases for V and 8 bases for J; bases not matched to a gene: 12. Here the CDR3 DNA reads TGTGCCAGCTCACCAACCGGGACAGGGCAAAGGAGCGGCTACACCTTC. As protein: CASSPTGTGQRSGYTF.

The chain recombines TRBV7-9 with TRBJ2-5; 10 bases map to TRBD2. Germline values: CDR1 SEHNR, CDR2 FQNEAQ (reference sequence). V lost 0 bases to trimming and J lost 5 bases; unmatched junction nucleotides: 9. The CDR3 is made up of 17 amino acids. The CDR3: CASSLAGLSSGRETQYF. For the CDR3, the DNA is TGTGCCAGCAGCTTAGCGGGACTTAGTAGCGGGAGGGAGACCCAGTACTTC.

This chain uses TRBV6-6 with TRBJ2-2; D might be TRBD1 (6 bases). CDR3 length equals 14 residues. V lost 6 bases to trimming and J lost 0 bases, with 8 bases between them. CDR1 MNHNY and CDR2 SVGAGI come from the germline V gene (reference sequence). The CDR3 DNA reads TGTGCCAGCAGCAGGACAGCGAACACCGGGGAGCTGTTTTTT. It encodes CASSRTANTGELFF.

The chain combines TRBV5-6 with TRBJ1-5; 11 bases align to TRBD1. In germline, CDR1 is SGHDT, CDR2 YYEEEE. V trimming: 5 bases; J trimming: 8 bases; junction bases outside the gene matches: 12. The CDR3 extends over 16 amino acids. In nucleotides, the CDR3 is TGTGCCAGCAGGGAAATGGGACAGGGGGAGTGGAAGCCCCAGCATTTT. This encodes CASREMGQGEWKPQHF.

V gene TRBV12-3 or TRBV12-4 combines with J gene TRBJ2-1; the D gene is possibly TRBD1 (6 bases). The CDR3 contains 12 residues. V lost 5 bases and J lost 10, with 12 bases in between. The CDR3 sequence is CASSPWTAEQFF. Written as DNA, the CDR3 is TGTGCCAGCAGTCCGTGGACAGCAGAGCAGTTCTTC.